A single sample is the source of the 24 T cell receptor beta chains below, sequenced in a study of PD-L1 blockade in urothelial cancer. The time point denotes: pretreatment peripheral blood. Assay used: immunoSEQ multiplex PCR; TCRdb lists only in-frame clones, some missing. The table lists tens of thousands of clones, 81% of them singletons. The specimen was PBMCs, collected around atezolizumab (anti-PD-L1) treatment. These receptors originate from a man aged 65 to 79 with urothelial cancer.

V gene TRBV6-1 combines with J gene TRBJ1-1; 7 bases fit TRBD1. The J segment lost 1 base and the V segment lost 3 bases, leaving 2 bases of the junction unmatched. CDR1 MNHNS and CDR2 SASEGT come from the germline V gene. This CDR3 contains 14 residues. The CDR3 sequence: CASSETGRNTEAFF. Here the CDR3 DNA reads TGTGCCAGCAGTGAGACAGGGAGGAACACTGAAGCTTTCTTT.

The rearrangement joins TRBV30 to TRBJ2-3; 7 positions agree with TRBD1. Germline CDR1 is GTSNPN and CDR2 is SVGIG (reference sequence). V gave up 3 bases and J gave up 3 bases; unmatched junction bases: 3. This CDR3 has 13 residues. The CDR3 loop reads CAWRGGRTDTQYF. Written as DNA, the CDR3 is TGTGCCTGGAGAGGGGGCCGGACAGATACGCAGTATTTT.

The genes are TRBV9 and TRBJ1-3; D not certain. Germline assignment: CDR1 SGDLS and CDR2 YYNGEE. The CDR3 sequence is 16 residues long. V was trimmed by 0 bases and J by 0 bases, leaving 10 bases between them. CDR3 sequence: CASSVGGRSSGNTIYF. DNA for the CDR3: TGTGCCAGCAGCGTAGGAGGGCGCAGCTCTGGAAACACCATATATTTT.

The chain links TRBV9 to TRBJ2-7, with TRBD2 matching over 7 bases. J lost 2 bases, V lost 0 bases, and 8 bases had no gene match. The germline V gene has CDR1 SGDLS and CDR2 YYNGEE. The length of the CDR3 is 16 residues. The CDR3 nucleotides are TGTGCCAGCAGCGTAGTTGGCCTAGCGGAGACCTACGAGCAGTACTTC. Amino acids: CASSVVGLAETYEQYF.

The chain joins TRBV7-9 to TRBJ2-1; 13 bases fit TRBD2. The CDR3 length is 18 residues. The germline gives CDR1 SEHNR, CDR2 FQNEAQ (reference sequence). V trimming: 1 base; J trimming: 5 bases; junction bases outside the gene matches: 8. The CDR3, as DNA: TGTGCCAGCAGCTTAGGGACTAGCGGGAGAAGGGTCAACAATGAGCAGTTCTTC. This gives the protein CASSLGTSGRRVNNEQFF.

The J gene is TRBJ1-2, the V gene TRBV10-3; 7 nucleotides line up with TRBD1. The CDR3 consists of 16 residues. V gave up 5 bases and J gave up 2 bases; unmatched junction bases: 11. Germline V lookup: CDR1 ENHRY, CDR2 SYGVKD. The CDR3 nucleotides read TGTGCCATCAGTCAAACTACGGACAGGTCCAACTATGGCTACACCTTC. Translation gives CAISQTTDRSNYGYTF.

The chain couples TRBV6-5 to TRBJ1-1; 9 bases agree with TRBD1. Germline lookup yields CDR1 MNHEY and CDR2 SVGAGI. This CDR3 spans 13 amino acids. J lost 9 bases, V lost 5 bases, and 7 bases had no gene match. The CDR3 DNA is TGTGCCAGCAGTGTTGGGGGACAGGGAAAAGCTTTCTTT. This codes for CASSVGGQGKAFF.

Concerning this clone: Distinct nucleotide sequences in the sample also encode this CDR3. CDR3 DNA sequence: TGCGCCAGCAGCTTGGACAGCTCTGGGGCCAACGTCCTGACTTTC. It is translated as CASSLDSSGANVLTF. This sequence joins TRBV5-1 and TRBJ2-6, with D hard to call. CDR3 length equals 15 residues. The germline V and J ends were trimmed by 0 bases and 0 bases, with 4 bases remaining between them. CDR1 is SGHRS, CDR2 YFSETQ, per germline.

J is TRBJ2-3 and V is TRBV4-1; perhaps TRBD1 as D (6 bases). The CDR3 runs 16 residues. V shed 0 bases and J shed 4 bases, with 14 bases lying between them. The germline V gene has CDR1 MGHRA and CDR2 YSYEKL. Here the CDR3 reads CASSQDVRAGADTQYF. The CDR3 nucleotides read TGCGCCAGCAGCCAAGATGTTCGGGCAGGGGCAGATACGCAGTATTTT.

This chain links TRBV6-1 with TRBJ2-1; TRBD2 agrees at 11 bases. V dropped 7 bases and J dropped 3; count of bases not matched to a gene: 5. Germline lookup yields CDR1 MNHNS and CDR2 SASEGT. The CDR3 loop spans 15 amino acids. CDR3 sequence: CASTKLAGDYNEQFF. CDR3 DNA sequence: TGTGCCAGCACTAAACTAGCGGGAGACTACAATGAGCAGTTCTTC.

As regards this clone: The same CDR3 also results from other DNA sequences found in this sample. The gene calls are TRBV9 and TRBJ2-1; 8 positions agree with TRBD2. Germline assignment: CDR1 SGDLS and CDR2 YYNGEE. The CDR3 covers 15 residues. Trimming cost V 4 bases and J 1 base; bases outside gene matches: 4. The CDR3 sequence is CASSPTSGSYNEQFF. CDR3 bases: TGTGCCAGCAGCCCCACTAGCGGTTCCTACAATGAGCAGTTCTTC.

V is TRBV5-1 and J is TRBJ2-7; D possibly corresponds to TRBD1 (6 bases). Trimming took off 5 bases at V and 6 bases at J, with 18 bases between the two ends. The CDR3 length is 14 residues. CDR1 is SGHRS, CDR2 YFSETQ, per germline. CDR3 nucleotide sequence: TGCGCCAGCAGTTGGGGGCCAGGGGTAGCCGAGCAGTACTTC. Translation: CASSWGPGVAEQYF.

The chain couples TRBV4-1 to TRBJ1-5; D is possibly TRBD1 (5 bases). The length of the CDR3 is 15 residues. Trimming took 4 bases from V and 3 from J, leaving 13 bases between them. Germline V gene data show CDR1 as MGHRA and CDR2 as YSYEKL. CDR3 protein: CASSRTRGINQPQHF. DNA of the CDR3: TGCGCCAGCAGCCGGACAAGGGGAATCAATCAGCCCCAGCATTTT.

V gene TRBV18 combines with J gene TRBJ2-1, with D maybe TRBD2 (6 bases). The CDR3 length is 14 residues. Germline V lookup: CDR1 KGHSH, CDR2 LQKENI. The germline V and J ends were trimmed by 2 bases and 8 bases, with 13 bases remaining between them. The CDR3: CASSPGGGLYEQFF. DNA for the CDR3: TGTGCCAGCTCACCAGGTGGAGGGTTATATGAGCAGTTCTTC.

J is TRBJ1-3 and V is TRBV5-5; 7 bases are shared with TRBD1. CDR1 and CDR2 (germline): SGHKS, YYEKEE (reference sequence). Trimming took 4 bases from V and 3 from J; bases not matched to a gene: 4. The CDR3 is 14 amino acids. This chain's CDR3 is CASSPGQHGNTIYF. The CDR3 DNA reads TGTGCCAGCAGCCCGGGACAGCATGGAAACACCATATATTTT.

The chain uses TRBV19 and TRBJ1-1; D gene unclear. V was clipped by 6 bases and J by 4 bases, with 12 bases between them. This CDR3 contains 13 residues. CDR1 is LNHDA and CDR2 is SQIVND in the germline V gene (reference sequence). Here the CDR3 DNA reads TGTGCCAGTAGCCGACTCACAAGCACTGAAGCTTTCTTT. It encodes CASSRLTSTEAFF.

The V and J genes are TRBV7-2 and TRBJ2-1; 13 bases agree with TRBD2. Germline CDR1 reads SGHTA; CDR2 reads FQGNSA. V shed 5 bases and J 6 bases; nucleotides not matched to a gene: 1. The CDR3 is 14 residues long. CDR3 in amino acids: CASSRTSGGNEQFF. CDR3 nucleotide sequence: TGTGCCAGCAGCCGGACTAGCGGGGGCAATGAGCAGTTCTTC.

The rearrangement uses TRBV30 and TRBJ2-7; 9 bases are a match to TRBD1. The CDR3 has 14 amino acids. Germline V lookup: CDR1 GTSNPN, CDR2 SVGIG (reference sequence). Trimming at V came to 3 bases and at J to 5 bases, leaving 8 bases not matched to a gene. The CDR3 sequence: CAWRQGASKDEQYF. CDR3 bases: TGTGCCTGGAGACAGGGGGCTAGCAAGGACGAGCAGTACTTC. Combining the CDR3 with reference TRBV30 and TRBJ2-7 gives the whole variable domain SQTIHQWPATLVQPVGSPLSLECTVEGTSNPNLYWYRQAAGRGLQLLFYSVGIGQISSEVPQNLSASRPQDRQFILSSKKLLLSDSGFYLCAWRQGASKDEQYFGPGTRLTVT.

The chain combines TRBV9 with TRBJ2-7, with 14 bases matching TRBD2. Germline CDR1 and CDR2: SGDLS and YYNGEE. Germline trimming cut 4 bases from V and 6 bases from J; bases unmatched to any gene: 6. The CDR3 is made up of 15 amino acids. Here the CDR3 DNA reads TGTGCCAGCAGCCCGACTAGCGGGAGGGCCGTCGAGCAGTACTTC. As protein: CASSPTSGRAVEQYF.

The chain links TRBV4-2 to TRBJ2-3; D might be TRBD2 (6 bases). V was trimmed by 4 bases and J by 0 bases, leaving 8 bases between them. The CDR3 is 14 residues long. Germline V gives CDR1 LGHNA, CDR2 YNFKEQ. The CDR3 reads CASSPRGSTDTQYF. CDR3 DNA: TGTGCCAGCAGCCCCCGGGGGAGCACAGATACGCAGTATTTT.

The genes are TRBV18 and TRBJ1-5, with a tentative D call TRBD1 (5 bases). The CDR3 has 14 amino acids. The germline V and J ends were trimmed by 5 bases and 6 bases, with 14 bases remaining between them. Germline lookup yields CDR1 KGHSH and CDR2 LQKENI. The CDR3 protein is CASSKGGRGQPQHF. The CDR3 nucleotides read TGTGCCAGCTCAAAGGGCGGGAGGGGTCAGCCCCAGCATTTT.

The J gene is TRBJ2-5, the V gene TRBV5-5; a weak D match, TRBD2 (6 bases). Germline values: CDR1 SGHKS, CDR2 YYEKEE (reference sequence). CDR3 length equals 14 residues. The V end lost 1 base, the J end lost 5 bases, and 12 bases lay between the germline ends. The CDR3 DNA is TGTGCCAGCAGCTTGCGCAACGCGGGGGAGACCCAGTACTTC. Residues: CASSLRNAGETQYF.

The sample holds a few counts of this clone. This rearrangement joins TRBV29-1 to TRBJ1-1; tentatively, D is TRBD1 (5 bases). V was clipped by 6 bases and J by 9 bases, with 17 bases between them. Per germline, CDR1 SQVTM and CDR2 ANQGSEA. The CDR3 spans 12 residues. The CDR3 loop reads CSVTETRGKAFF. In nucleotides, the CDR3 is TGCAGCGTCACCGAAACACGGGGGAAAGCTTTCTTT.

The gene calls are TRBV12-5 and TRBJ2-1; TRBD1 aligns across 8 bases. Germline V gene data show CDR1 as LGHNT and CDR2 as FRNRAP. The CDR3 contains 15 residues. Trimming cost V 5 bases and J 9 bases; bases outside gene matches: 12. The chain's CDR3 is CASGVTGQGIAEQFF. CDR3 nucleotide sequence: TGTGCTAGTGGTGTCACCGGACAGGGTATCGCTGAGCAGTTCTTC.